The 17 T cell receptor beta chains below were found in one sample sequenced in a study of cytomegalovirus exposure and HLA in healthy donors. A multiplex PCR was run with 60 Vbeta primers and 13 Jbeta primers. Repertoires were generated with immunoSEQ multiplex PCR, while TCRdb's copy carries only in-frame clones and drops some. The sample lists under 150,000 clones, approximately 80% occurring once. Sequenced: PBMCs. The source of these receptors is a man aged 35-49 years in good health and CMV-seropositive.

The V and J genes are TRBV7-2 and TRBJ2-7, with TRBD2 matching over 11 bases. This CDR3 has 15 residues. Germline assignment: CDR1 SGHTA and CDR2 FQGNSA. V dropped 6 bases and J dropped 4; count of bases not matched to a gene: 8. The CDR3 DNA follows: TGTGCCAGCAGGCCTACTCTAGCGGGGGGTTACGAGCAGTACTTC. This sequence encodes CASRPTLAGGYEQYF.

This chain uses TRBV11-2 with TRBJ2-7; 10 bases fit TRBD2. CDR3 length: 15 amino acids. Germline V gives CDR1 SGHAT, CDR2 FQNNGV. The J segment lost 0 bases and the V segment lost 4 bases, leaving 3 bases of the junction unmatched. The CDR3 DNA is TGTGCCAGCAGCTCCGCTAGCGGGAGCTCCTACGAGCAGTACTTC. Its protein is CASSSASGSSYEQYF.

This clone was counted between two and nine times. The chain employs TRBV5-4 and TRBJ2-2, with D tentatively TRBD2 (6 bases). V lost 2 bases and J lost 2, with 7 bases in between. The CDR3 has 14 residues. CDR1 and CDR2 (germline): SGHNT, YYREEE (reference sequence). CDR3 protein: CASSFGLNTGELFF. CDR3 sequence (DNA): TGTGCCAGCAGCTTCGGACTAAACACCGGGGAGCTGTTTTTT.

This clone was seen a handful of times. The CDR3 loop is CASSRWWGQISRNTEAFF. The CDR3 nucleotides read TGTGCCAGCAGTCGCTGGTGGGGACAGATATCTAGGAACACTGAAGCTTTCTTT. The chain has TRBV2 and TRBJ1-1; 7 bases map to TRBD1. The germline gives CDR1 SNHLY, CDR2 FYNNEI. This CDR3 comprises 18 residues. Trimming took 5 bases from V and 1 from J; bases not matched to a gene: 16.

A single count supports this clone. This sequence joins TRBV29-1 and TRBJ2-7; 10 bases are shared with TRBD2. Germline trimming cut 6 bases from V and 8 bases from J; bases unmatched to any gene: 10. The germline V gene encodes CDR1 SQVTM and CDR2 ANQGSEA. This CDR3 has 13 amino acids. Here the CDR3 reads CSVRSGTSVQQYF. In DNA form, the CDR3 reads TGCAGCGTCCGATCCGGGACTAGCGTTCAGCAGTACTTC.

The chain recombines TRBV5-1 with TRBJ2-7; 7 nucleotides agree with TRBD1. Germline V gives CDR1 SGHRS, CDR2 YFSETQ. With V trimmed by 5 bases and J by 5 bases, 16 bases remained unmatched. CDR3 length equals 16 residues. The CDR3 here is CASSYLIQGRGHEQYF. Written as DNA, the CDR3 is TGCGCCAGCAGTTATCTAATACAGGGGCGTGGGCACGAGCAGTACTTC.

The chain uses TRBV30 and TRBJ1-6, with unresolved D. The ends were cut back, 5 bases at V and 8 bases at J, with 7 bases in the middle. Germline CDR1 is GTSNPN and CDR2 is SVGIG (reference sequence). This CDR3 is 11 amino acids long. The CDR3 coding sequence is TGTGCCTGGGCGCGGGATTCACCCCTCCACTTT. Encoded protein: CAWARDSPLHF.

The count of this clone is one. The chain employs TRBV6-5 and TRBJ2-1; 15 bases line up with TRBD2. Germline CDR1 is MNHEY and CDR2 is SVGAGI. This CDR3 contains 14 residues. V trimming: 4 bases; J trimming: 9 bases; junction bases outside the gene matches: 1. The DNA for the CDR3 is TGTGCCAGCAGTTGGACTAGCGGGAGGGGTGAGCAGTTCTTC. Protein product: CASSWTSGRGEQFF.

The CDR3 spells CASSPTSGSATNEKLFF. The CDR3 DNA reads as TGTGCCAGCTCACCTACTTCCGGGTCCGCAACTAATGAAAAACTGTTTTTT. The V call is TRBV18, the J call TRBJ1-4; D ambiguous. V lost 3 bases, J lost 0 bases, and 14 bases lay in between. The CDR3 spans 17 residues. Germline values: CDR1 KGHSH, CDR2 LQKENI.

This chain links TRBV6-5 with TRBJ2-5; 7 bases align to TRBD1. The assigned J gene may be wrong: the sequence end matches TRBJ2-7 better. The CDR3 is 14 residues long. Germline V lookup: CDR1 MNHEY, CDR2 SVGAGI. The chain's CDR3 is CASSLAGGPYEQYF. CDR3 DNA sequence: TGTGCCAGCAGTTTGGCAGGGGGACCTTACGAGCAGTACTTC.

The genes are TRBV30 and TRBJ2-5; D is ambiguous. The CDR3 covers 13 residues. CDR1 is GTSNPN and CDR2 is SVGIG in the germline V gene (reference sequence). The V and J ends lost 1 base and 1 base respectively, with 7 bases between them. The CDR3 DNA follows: TGTGCCTGGAGTGAAGCCCGCCAAGAGACCCAGTACTTC. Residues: CAWSEARQETQYF. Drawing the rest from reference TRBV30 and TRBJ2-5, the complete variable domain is SQTIHQWPATLVQPVGSPLSLECTVEGTSNPNLYWYRQAAGRGLQLLFYSVGIGQISSEVPQNLSASRPQDRQFILSSKKLLLSDSGFYLCAWSEARQETQYFGPGTRLLVL.

DNA for the CDR3: TGTGCCTGGAGTGCTGTTTCGGCGGGAGGCGAGCAGTACTTC. It translates to CAWSAVSAGGEQYF. V usage is TRBV30 and J usage is TRBJ2-7; 8 positions agree with TRBD2. The ends lost 1 base at V and 6 bases at J; junction bases unmatched: 8. Germline V gene data show CDR1 as GTSNPN and CDR2 as SVGIG (reference sequence). This CDR3 comprises 14 residues.

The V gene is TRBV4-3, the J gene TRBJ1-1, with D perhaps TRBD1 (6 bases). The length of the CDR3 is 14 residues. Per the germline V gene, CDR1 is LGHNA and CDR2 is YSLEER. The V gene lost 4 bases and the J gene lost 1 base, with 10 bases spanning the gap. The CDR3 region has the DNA TGCGCCAGCAGCCCGGGACACCCGAACACTGAAGCTTTCTTT. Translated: CASSPGHPNTEAFF.

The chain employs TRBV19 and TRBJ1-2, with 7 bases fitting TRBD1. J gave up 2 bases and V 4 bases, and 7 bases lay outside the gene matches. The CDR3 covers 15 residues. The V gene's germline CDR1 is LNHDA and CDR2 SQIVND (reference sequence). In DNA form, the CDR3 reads TGTGCCAGTAGTACTCCGGGACAGCGAAACTATGGCTACACCTTC. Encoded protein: CASSTPGQRNYGYTF.

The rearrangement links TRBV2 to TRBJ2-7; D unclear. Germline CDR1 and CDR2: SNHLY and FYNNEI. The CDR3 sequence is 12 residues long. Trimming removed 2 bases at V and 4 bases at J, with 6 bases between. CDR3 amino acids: CASSERLYEQYF. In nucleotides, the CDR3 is TGTGCCAGCAGTGAACGGTTATACGAGCAGTACTTC.

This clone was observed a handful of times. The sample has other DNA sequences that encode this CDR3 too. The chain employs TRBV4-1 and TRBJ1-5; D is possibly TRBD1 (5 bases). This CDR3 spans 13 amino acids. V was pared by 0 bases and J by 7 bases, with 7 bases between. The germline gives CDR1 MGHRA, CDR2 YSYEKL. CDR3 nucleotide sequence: TGCGCCAGCAGCCAAGATCGGGGGCAGCCCCAGCATTTT. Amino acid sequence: CASSQDRGQPQHF.

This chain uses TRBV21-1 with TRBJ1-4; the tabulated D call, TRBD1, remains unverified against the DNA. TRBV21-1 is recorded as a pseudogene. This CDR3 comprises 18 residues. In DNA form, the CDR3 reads TGTGCCAGCAGCAAAGCAGGACAGGGGGCGGTTCTGGATGAAAAACTGTTTTTT. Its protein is CASSKAGQGAVLDEKLFF.